This section outlines one T cell receptor (beta chain) sequence together with its context. Its target is not known. The germline CDR1 and CDR2 sequences are MNHEY and SVGAGI. V trimming: 0 bases; J trimming: 5 bases; junction bases outside the gene matches: 6. This CDR3 is built from 16 residues. The table came from immunoSEQ multiplex PCR; TCRdb's copy has only in-frame clones and leaves some out. Of about 16,000 clones listed, around 85% are singletons. This record belongs to a study of T cell clonotyping in hematopoietic cell transplantation. General study results and limits: After transplant, recipient diversity fell while pathologically expanded clonotypes grew through day 180.

V is TRBV6-5 and J is TRBJ1-4; 7 nucleotides agree with TRBD1. The sample consisted of peripheral blood mononuclear cells. This TCR was recovered from a middle-aged woman in good health. Some clones in this sample may be carry-over from other donors' samples. This CDR3 is CASSYSGRGTNEKLFF. CDR3 nucleotides: TGTGCCAGCAGTTACTCCGGCAGGGGGACAAATGAAAAACTGTTTTTT.